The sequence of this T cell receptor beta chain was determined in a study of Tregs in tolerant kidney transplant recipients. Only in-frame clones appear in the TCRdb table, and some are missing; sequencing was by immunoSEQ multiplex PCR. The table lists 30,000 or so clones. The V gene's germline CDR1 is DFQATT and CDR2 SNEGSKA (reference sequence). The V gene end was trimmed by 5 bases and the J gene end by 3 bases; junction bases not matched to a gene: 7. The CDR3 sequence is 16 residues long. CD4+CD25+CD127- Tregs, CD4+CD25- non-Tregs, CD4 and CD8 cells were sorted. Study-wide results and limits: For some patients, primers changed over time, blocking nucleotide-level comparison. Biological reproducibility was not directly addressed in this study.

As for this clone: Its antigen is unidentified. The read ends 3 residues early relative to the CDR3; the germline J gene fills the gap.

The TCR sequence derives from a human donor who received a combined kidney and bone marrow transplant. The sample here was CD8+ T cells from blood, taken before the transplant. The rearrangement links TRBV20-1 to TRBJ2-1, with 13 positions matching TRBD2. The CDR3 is CSALWTSGSIYNEQFF. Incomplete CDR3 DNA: TGCAGTGCTCTCTGGACTAGCGGGAGTATCTACAATGAG.